What follows are 9 T cell receptor beta chains derived from one specimen sequenced in a study of shared clonotypes between healthy human individuals. TCRdb's copy holds only in-frame clones and misses some; the assay was immunoSEQ multiplex PCR. This table has over 1.5 million clones, about 98% appearing once. The sequenced sample consisted of naive CD4+ T cells sorted from blood. As to subset: CD45RA+ positively selected. These receptors originate from a man aged 25 to 45 in good health.

CDR3 bases: TGTGCCAGCAGTTTCTGGGAAAGAAACGAGCAGTACTTC. It translates to CASSFWERNEQYF. The chain uses TRBV28 and TRBJ2-7; no reliable D call. Germline CDR1 and CDR2: MDHEN and SYDVKM. CDR3 length: 13 residues. Deletions cut 3 bases from V and 5 bases from J, with 11 bases between.

V and J are TRBV10-1 and TRBJ2-7, with 9 bases lining up with TRBD2. The CDR3 contains 17 residues. Germline-derived CDR1 and CDR2 are WNHNN and SYGVQD (reference sequence). J was trimmed by 0 bases and V by 0 bases; bases with no gene match: 6. CDR3 DNA: TGCGCCAGCAGTGAGTCCTTACTAGCGGGTCCCTCCTACGAGCAGTACTTC. Protein sequence: CASSESLLAGPSYEQYF.

The chain is built from TRBV18 and TRBJ2-1, with 11 bases that match TRBD2. This CDR3 contains 17 residues. Germline V gene sequence: CDR1 KGHSH, CDR2 LQKENI. J was trimmed by 9 bases and V by 0 bases; bases with no gene match: 10. The CDR3 region has the DNA TGTGCCAGCTCACCACCCGGGCGGGCTAGCGGGAGGAGTGAGCAGTTCTTC. Translated, it gives CASSPPGRASGRSEQFF. Looking up the rest from reference TRBV18 and TRBJ2-1 gives the full variable domain: NAGVMQNPRHLVRRRGQEARLRCSPMKGHSHVYWYRQLPEEGLKFMVYLQKENIIDESGMPKERFSAEFPKEGPSILRIQQVVRGDSAAYFCASSPPGRASGRSEQFFGPGTRLTVL.

A single count supports this clone. CDR3: CAWNRHAGSTDTQYF. In DNA, the CDR3 is TGTGCCTGGAATCGTCATGCGGGCAGCACAGATACGCAGTATTTT. J is TRBJ2-3 and V is TRBV30; TRBD2 might be the D (5 bases). The CDR3 runs to 15 residues. With 4 bases removed from V and 0 bases from J, the gap between germline ends came to 14 bases. In germline, CDR1 is GTSNPN, CDR2 SVGIG (reference sequence). The full variable domain, its missing parts supplied by reference TRBV30 and TRBJ2-3, is SQTIHQWPATLVQPVGSPLSLECTVEGTSNPNLYWYRQAAGRGLQLLFYSVGIGQISSEVPQNLSASRPQDRQFILSSKKLLLSDSGFYLCAWNRHAGSTDTQYFGPGTRLTVL.

The V call is TRBV5-1, the J call TRBJ2-2; D might be TRBD2 (6 bases). CDR1 is SGHRS and CDR2 is YFSETQ in the germline V gene. V was cut by 1 base and J by 0 bases, with 10 bases left in between. The CDR3 is 16 residues long. The CDR3 DNA follows: TGCGCCAGCAGCTTGCGGACTACCGCGAACACCGGGGAGCTGTTTTTT. Translation: CASSLRTTANTGELFF.

The rearrangement links TRBV5-4 to TRBJ1-2; D remains ambiguous. The germline V gene encodes CDR1 SGHNT and CDR2 YYREEE (reference sequence). The CDR3 is 14 residues long. Trimming cost V 4 bases and J 4 bases, with 14 bases left between them. CDR3 sequence: CASSRITGTYGYTF. The CDR3 bases are TGTGCCAGCAGCCGGATAACGGGTACCTATGGCTACACCTTC.

This clone is a singleton in its sample. The chain joins TRBV6-4 to TRBJ1-1; D uncertain. This CDR3 has 12 residues. With 3 bases removed from V and 14 bases from J, the gap between germline ends came to 16 bases. Germline V gives CDR1 MRHNA, CDR2 SNTAGT. DNA for the CDR3: TGTGCCAGCAGTGAGGCTGATCCCTTTTGGTTCTTT. Translated, it gives CASSEADPFWFF.

The gene calls are TRBV10-3 and TRBJ1-1; 7 bases are shared with TRBD1. V was clipped by 2 bases and J by 2 bases; unmatched bases: 5. Germline V gives CDR1 ENHRY, CDR2 SYGVKD. The CDR3 extends over 15 amino acids. The CDR3 here is CAISEPGTANTEAFF. The CDR3 nucleotides are TGTGCCATCAGTGAGCCTGGGACAGCAAACACTGAAGCTTTCTTT.

This chain links TRBV19 with TRBJ2-2, with 7 bases identical to TRBD2. The V segment lost 4 bases and the J segment 6 bases; nucleotides outside the gene matches: 8. The germline V gene encodes CDR1 LNHDA and CDR2 SQIVND (reference sequence). The CDR3 runs to 15 residues. CDR3 nucleotide sequence: TGTGCCAGTAGTAGGCGGGAGCAGGTCCCCGGGGAGCTGTTTTTT. Translated: CASSRREQVPGELFF.